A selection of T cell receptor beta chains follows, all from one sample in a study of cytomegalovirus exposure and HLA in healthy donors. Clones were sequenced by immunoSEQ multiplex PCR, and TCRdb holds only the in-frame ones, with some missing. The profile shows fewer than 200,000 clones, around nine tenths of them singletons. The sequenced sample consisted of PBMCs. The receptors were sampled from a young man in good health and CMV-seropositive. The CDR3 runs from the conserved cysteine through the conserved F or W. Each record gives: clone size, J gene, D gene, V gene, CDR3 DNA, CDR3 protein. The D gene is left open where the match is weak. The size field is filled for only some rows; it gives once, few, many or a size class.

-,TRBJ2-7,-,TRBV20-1,TGCGCTGGCGGAACCTCCTACGAGCAGTACTTC,CAGGTSYEQYF
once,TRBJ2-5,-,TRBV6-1,TGTGCCAGCAGTGAAGACTACGAAGAGACCCAGTACTTC,CASSEDYEETQYF
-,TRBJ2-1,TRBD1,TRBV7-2,TGTGCCAGCAGCTCCCAAGGGACAGTGGGGGCCAATGAGCAGTTCTTC,CASSSQGTVGANEQFF
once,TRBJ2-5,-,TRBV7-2,TGTGCCAGCAGCTTAGCGGGGAGGCGGGAAAAAGAGACCCAGTACTTC,CASSLAGRREKETQYF
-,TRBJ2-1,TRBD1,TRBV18,TGTGCCAGCTCACCGTCCGGGACAGCGTCCAATGAGCAGTTCTTC,CASSPSGTASNEQFF
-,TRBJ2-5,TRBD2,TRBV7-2,TGTGCCAGCAGCTTGGGACTAGCGGGGGGGAAAGAGACCCAGTACTTC,CASSLGLAGGKETQYF
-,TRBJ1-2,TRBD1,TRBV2,TGTGCCAGCAGTGAGAGCTTCCTTCAGGGGGCTGGCGGCTATGGCTACACCTTC,CASSESFLQGAGGYGYTF
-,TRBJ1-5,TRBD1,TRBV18,TGTGCCAGCTCCCGACAGGGGGATCAGCCCCAGCATTTT,CASSRQGDQPQHF
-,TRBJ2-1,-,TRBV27,TGTGCCAGCAGTCCCGGCCTTTCCAATGAGCAGTTCTTC,CASSPGLSNEQFF
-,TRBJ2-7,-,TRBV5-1,TGCGCCAGCAGCGCCGACCTGGAATCCTACGAGCAGTACTTC,CASSADLESYEQYF
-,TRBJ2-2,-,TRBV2,TGTGCCAGCAGGACTGGGGGACACACCGGGGAGCTGTTTTTT,CASRTGGHTGELFF
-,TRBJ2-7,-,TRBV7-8,TGTGCCAGCAGCTTCGGACACGGCGAGCAGTACTTC,CASSFGHGEQYF
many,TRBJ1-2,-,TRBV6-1,TGTGCCAGTACTCAGGGTGACGGCTACACCTTC,CASTQGDGYTF
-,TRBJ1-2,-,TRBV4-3,TGCGCCAGCAGCCAAGATGGGGCAGGGGACCCTTTAGATGGCTACACCTTC,CASSQDGAGDPLDGYTF
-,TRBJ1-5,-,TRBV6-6,TGTGCCAGCAGTTACTCGCGGGGGGGGAATCAGCCCCAGCATTTT,CASSYSRGGNQPQHF
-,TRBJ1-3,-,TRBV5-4,TGTGCCAGCAGCTTAGGGTCTGGAAACACCATATATTTT,CASSLGSGNTIYF
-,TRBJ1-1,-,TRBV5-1,TGCGCCAGCAGCCCGAGGACATCCATGAACACTGAAGCTTTCTTT,CASSPRTSMNTEAFF
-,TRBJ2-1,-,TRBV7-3,TGTGCCAGCAGCCCAAGCCCTTACTCCTACAATGAGCAGTTCTTC,CASSPSPYSYNEQFF
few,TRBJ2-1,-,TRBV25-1,TGTGCCAGCAGTGGACGGCCAGTAAATGAGCAGTTCTTC,CASSGRPVNEQFF
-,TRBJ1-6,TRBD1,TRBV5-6,TGTGCCAGCAGCTCCCGGACAGGCGGCCTTTCACCCCTCCACTTT,CASSSRTGGLSPLHF
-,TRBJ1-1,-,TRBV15,TGTGCCACCAGCAGAGATCTAAAGGGCCCTAGTGAAGCTTTCTTT,CATSRDLKGPSEAFF
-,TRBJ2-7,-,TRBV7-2,TGTGCCAGCAGCTTAGGAGTTAATAGCGAGCAGTACTTC,CASSLGVNSEQYF
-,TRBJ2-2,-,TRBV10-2,TGCGCCAGCAGTGAGTTGCAGAACACCGGGGAGCTGTTTTTT,CASSELQNTGELFF
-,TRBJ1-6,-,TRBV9,TGTGCCAGCAGCGCGGACCATAGGACACCCCTCCACTTT,CASSADHRTPLHF
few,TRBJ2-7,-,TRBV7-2,TGTGCCAGCAGCCCCGGGGGCCCCGAGCAGTACTTC,CASSPGGPEQYF
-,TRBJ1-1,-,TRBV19,TGTGCCAGTAGTATTGGCAGAACTGAAGCTTTCTTT,CASSIGRTEAFF